One and the same sample provided the 22 T cell receptor beta chains below, sequenced in a study of T cell changes during pregnancy in multiple sclerosis. Sequencing used immunoSEQ multiplex PCR; TCRdb keeps in-frame clones, though not all of them. Here the sample spans 90,000 to 130,000 clones, 90% to 95% being singletons. Specimen: peripheral blood, collected in the third trimester of pregnancy. These receptors were obtained from a female donor with multiple sclerosis, enrolled in a pregnancy study.

This chain links TRBV5-6 with TRBJ2-3; D is possibly TRBD1 (5 bases). The CDR3 has 15 amino acids. The V gene lost 0 bases and the J gene lost 2 bases, with 10 bases spanning the gap. CDR1 and CDR2 (germline): SGHDT, YYEEEE. This chain's CDR3 is CASSLEGRVTDTQYF. The CDR3 DNA is TGTGCCAGCAGCTTGGAAGGCAGGGTCACAGATACGCAGTATTTT.

The chain carries TRBV5-6 and TRBJ1-2; the match to TRBD1 covers 9 bases. Germline V CDR1 and CDR2: SGHDT, YYEEEE. The CDR3 spans 14 residues. Trimming cost V 4 bases and J 6 bases; bases outside gene matches: 7. The DNA of the CDR3 is TGTGCCAGCAGCGGGGGGGACAGGGTCCATGGCTACACCTTC. Protein product: CASSGGDRVHGYTF.

This clone was observed a handful of times. The chain joins TRBV5-1 to TRBJ1-2; the D gene is possibly TRBD1 (5 bases). Germline lookup yields CDR1 SGHRS and CDR2 YFSETQ. The CDR3 contains 13 residues. The V and J ends lost 0 bases and 6 bases respectively, with 9 bases between them. CDR3 in DNA: TGCGCCAGCAGCTTGGTAGCGGGGGATGGCTACACCTTC. Protein product: CASSLVAGDGYTF.

The chain carries TRBV9 and TRBJ2-2; perhaps TRBD2 as D (6 bases). The CDR3 sequence is 15 residues long. Looked up from germline, CDR1 is SGDLS and CDR2 is YYNGEE. The ends were cut back, 0 bases at V and 4 bases at J, with 10 bases in the middle. The CDR3 loop is CASSVGGVGTGELFF. Written as DNA, the CDR3 is TGTGCCAGCAGCGTAGGCGGGGTGGGCACCGGGGAGCTGTTTTTT. Full variable domain (rest looked up from reference TRBV9 and TRBJ2-2): DSGVTQTPKHLITATGQRVTLRCSPRSGDLSVYWYQQSLDQGLQFLIQYYNGEERAKGNILERFSAQQFPDLHSELNLSSLELGDSALYFCASSVGGVGTGELFFGEGSRLTVL.

The V and J genes are TRBV13 and TRBJ2-3, with 7 bases lining up with TRBD2. With V trimmed by 4 bases and J by 3 bases, 10 bases remained unmatched. The CDR3 runs 16 residues. Germline V gene lookup returns CDR1 PRHDT and CDR2 FYEKMQ (reference sequence). CDR3 nucleotide sequence: TGTGCCAGCAGCTCCCGGGACTGGGGGGGAACAGATACGCAGTATTTT. It is translated as CASSSRDWGGTDTQYF. The variable domain in full, completed from reference TRBV13 and TRBJ2-3, reads AAGVIQSPRHLIKEKRETATLKCYPIPRHDTVYWYQQGPGQDPQFLISFYEKMQSDKGSIPDRFSAQQFSDYHSELNMSSLELGDSALYFCASSSRDWGGTDTQYFGPGTRLTVL.

V gene TRBV7-9 combines with J gene TRBJ2-7; the D gene is possibly TRBD2 (6 bases). Germline V gene lookup returns CDR1 SEHNR and CDR2 FQNEAQ (reference sequence). With 5 bases removed from V and 7 bases from J, the gap between germline ends came to 12 bases. CDR3 length equals 12 residues. This chain's CDR3 is CASSAPGGEQYF. The CDR3, as DNA: TGTGCCAGCAGCGCCCCCGGGGGAGAGCAGTACTTC. Full variable domain (remainder filled in from reference TRBV7-9 and TRBJ2-7): DTGVSQNPRHKITKRGQNVTFRCDPISEHNRLYWYRQTLGQGPEFLTYFQNEAQLEKSRLLSDRFSAERPKGSFSTLEIQRTEQGDSAMYLCASSAPGGEQYFGPGTRLTVT.

This chain connects TRBV7-2 to TRBJ2-7, with D perhaps matching TRBD1 (6 bases). Germline V CDR1 and CDR2: SGHTA, FQGNSA. Deletions cut 1 base from V and 6 bases from J, with 13 bases between. The CDR3 length is 14 residues. Written as DNA, the CDR3 is TGTGCCAGCAGCTTAGACCGGGCAGGGGCCGAGCAGTACTTC. This translates into CASSLDRAGAEQYF.

V and J are TRBV1 and TRBJ2-2; the DNA was not compared with TRBD2, the D call given in the table. TRBV1 is listed as a pseudogene. The CDR3 covers 18 residues. The CDR3 reads CTSSQEEDPADNTGELFF. DNA for the CDR3: TGCACCAGCAGCCAAGAGGAGGACCCGGCGGATAATACCGGGGAGCTGTTTTTT.

The chain links TRBV10-3 to TRBJ2-3, with 9 bases that match TRBD2. Trimming removed 4 bases from V and 6 bases from J; junction bases left unmatched: 5. Germline CDR1 and CDR2: ENHRY and SYGVKD. The CDR3 runs 14 residues. The CDR3 DNA is TGTGCCATCAGTGCCGCGGGGGGGCCGGATACGCAGTATTTT. This codes for CAISAAGGPDTQYF.

The chain has TRBV9 and TRBJ2-3, with 12 bases fitting TRBD2. The CDR3 runs 16 residues. In germline, CDR1 is SGDLS, CDR2 YYNGEE. J lost 6 bases, V lost 4 bases, and 9 bases had no gene match. As DNA, the CDR3 is TGTGCCAGCAGCCTACTGACTAGCGGGAGCGTGGATACGCAGTATTTT. This translates into CASSLLTSGSVDTQYF.

This clone was detected only a few times. This sequence joins TRBV4-2 and TRBJ2-7, with a possible D match to TRBD1 (5 bases). From germline, CDR1 is LGHNA and CDR2 YNFKEQ. With 3 bases removed from V and 2 bases from J, the gap between germline ends came to 11 bases. This CDR3 contains 14 residues. The CDR3 sequence: CASSQDTGPYEQYF. The CDR3 DNA follows: TGTGCCAGCAGCCAGGATACAGGTCCCTACGAGCAGTACTTC.

This chain links TRBV11-3 with TRBJ2-5, with D tentatively TRBD2 (6 bases). This CDR3 comprises 15 residues. Trimming shortened V by 1 base and J by 4 bases, and 13 bases separated the two germline ends. CDR1 is SGHNT, CDR2 YENEEA, per germline. CDR3 sequence reads: CASSLGGGSGETQYF. CDR3 nucleotide sequence: TGTGCCAGCAGCTTAGGTGGGGGGAGTGGAGAGACCCAGTACTTC. Complete variable domain (other parts from reference TRBV11-3 and TRBJ2-5): EAGVVQSPRYKIIEKKQPVAFWCNPISGHNTLYWYLQNLGQGPELLIRYENEEAVDDSQLPKDRFSAERLKGVDSTLKIQPAELGDSAVYLCASSLGGGSGETQYFGPGTRLLVL.

This clone appeared a single time. The gene calls are TRBV11-3 and TRBJ2-1; possible D gene TRBD2, 6 bases. This CDR3 spans 15 amino acids. The germline CDR1 and CDR2 sequences are SGHNT and YENEEA. V gave up 2 bases and J gave up 5 bases, with 13 bases separating them. In DNA form, the CDR3 reads TGTGCCAGCAGCTTAAGGCGGGGCTCTCACAATGAGCAGTTCTTC. It encodes CASSLRRGSHNEQFF.

This clone was detected only a few times. The chain combines TRBV19 with TRBJ1-1; unclear D gene. The CDR3 loop spans 14 amino acids. V lost 7 bases, J lost 1 base, and 13 bases lay in between. Germline assignment: CDR1 LNHDA and CDR2 SQIVND (reference sequence). This CDR3 is CASTPLARNTEAFF. The CDR3 region has the DNA TGTGCCAGTACTCCACTAGCCCGGAACACTGAAGCTTTCTTT. Based on the CDR3 plus reference TRBV19 and TRBJ1-1, the full variable domain is DGGITQSPKYLFRKEGQNVTLSCEQNLNHDAMYWYRQDPGQGLRLIYYSQIVNDFQKGDIAEGYSVSREKKESFPLTVTSAQKNPTAFYLCASTPLARNTEAFFGQGTRLTVV.

V gene TRBV5-1 combines with J gene TRBJ2-1; 11 bases fit TRBD2. Losses at the gene ends were 1 base for V and 4 bases for J; bases not matched to a gene: 7. This CDR3 comprises 17 residues. In germline, CDR1 is SGHRS, CDR2 YFSETQ. CDR3 nucleotide sequence: TGCGCCAGCAGCTTGTTATCTAGCGGGGGGATTTACAATGAGCAGTTCTTC. It yields the protein CASSLLSSGGIYNEQFF.

The V call is TRBV2, the J call TRBJ1-4; D gene unclear. Trimming shortened V by 7 bases and J by 2 bases, and 17 bases separated the two germline ends. The CDR3 totals 16 residues. Germline CDR1 reads SNHLY; CDR2 reads FYNNEI. The CDR3 here is CASIKRRLTTNEKLFF. The CDR3 DNA reads TGTGCCAGCATCAAAAGGAGGTTAACTACTAATGAAAAACTGTTTTTT. Full variable domain (rest looked up from reference TRBV2 and TRBJ1-4): EPEVTQTPSHQVTQMGQEVILRCVPISNHLYFYWYRQILGQKVEFLVSFYNNEISEKSEIFDDQFSVERPDGSNFTLKIRSTKLEDSAMYFCASIKRRLTTNEKLFFGSGTQLSVL.

This clone was detected only a few times. The V gene is TRBV18, the J gene TRBJ1-1; D remains ambiguous. The V gene's germline CDR1 is KGHSH and CDR2 LQKENI. The CDR3 runs 13 residues. Trimming removed 1 base at V and 4 bases at J, with 7 bases between. The CDR3 here is CASSPQPGTEAFF. The CDR3 region has the DNA TGTGCCAGCTCACCACAGCCAGGCACTGAAGCTTTCTTT.

This chain links TRBV19 with TRBJ2-2; 9 nucleotides agree with TRBD2. This CDR3 spans 16 amino acids. Germline loops: CDR1 LNHDA, CDR2 SQIVND (reference sequence). V shed 4 bases and J 6 bases; nucleotides not matched to a gene: 9. CDR3 nucleotide sequence: TGTGCCAGTAGTAGAAATAGCGGGAGTCAGGCCGGGGAGCTGTTTTTT. Translated: CASSRNSGSQAGELFF.

The J gene is TRBJ1-4, the V gene TRBV6-5; the match to TRBD1 covers 7 bases. The germline gives CDR1 MNHEY, CDR2 SVGAGI. There are 15 residues in the CDR3. Germline trimming cut 3 bases from V and 6 bases from J; bases unmatched to any gene: 7. CDR3 DNA sequence: TGTGCCAGCAGTTATAGCGGGACAGTAGATGAAAAACTGTTTTTT. This sequence encodes CASSYSGTVDEKLFF.

In DNA form, the CDR3 reads TGTGCCAGCTCCAAAACGACAGGGTTCGGAAACACCATATATTTT. Protein sequence: CASSKTTGFGNTIYF. The chain employs TRBV9 and TRBJ1-3; TRBD1 matches 7 bases. Germline trimming cut 7 bases from V and 4 bases from J; bases unmatched to any gene: 11. Germline values: CDR1 SGDLS, CDR2 YYNGEE. This CDR3 is 15 amino acids long.

The chain recombines TRBV18 with TRBJ2-2; a weak D match, TRBD1 (5 bases). Germline lookup yields CDR1 KGHSH and CDR2 LQKENI. This CDR3 contains 14 residues. Trimming shortened V by 1 base and J by 3 bases, and 6 bases separated the two germline ends. The CDR3 coding sequence is TGTGCCAGCTCACCACTAGGGGACACCGGGGAGCTGTTTTTT. Its protein is CASSPLGDTGELFF.

The chain couples TRBV14 to TRBJ2-2, with TRBD1 matching 7 bases. V gave up 4 bases and J gave up 6 bases; unmatched junction bases: 2. The CDR3 contains 13 residues. CDR1 SGHDN and CDR2 FVKESK come from the germline V gene. CDR3 loop: CASSPQGAGELFF. CDR3 coding DNA: TGTGCCAGCAGCCCCCAGGGGGCCGGGGAGCTGTTTTTT.